The sequence of this T cell receptor beta chain was determined in a study of cytomegalovirus exposure and HLA in healthy donors. Regarding the study as a whole: Some TCR beta chains (roughly 160 of them) were listed as cytomegalovirus-associated.

The CDR3 contains 15 residues. The J segment lost 4 bases and the V segment lost 2 bases, leaving 3 bases of the junction unmatched. CDR1 is SGHTA and CDR2 is FQGTGA in the germline V gene. Only in-frame clones appear in the TCRdb table, and some are missing; sequencing was by immunoSEQ multiplex PCR. In the table there are around 56,000 clones, approximately 89% of which are singletons. The donors were in the approximately 120-subject validation cohort, distinct from the roughly 700-subject first cohort. This clone is a singleton in its sample. Its antigen is not known. The sample consisted of PBMCs. The chain uses TRBV7-3 and TRBJ2-1; 9 positions match TRBD2. This clonotype was sampled from a woman aged 18-29 years in good health and CMV-seronegative. CDR3 nucleotide sequence: TGTGCCAGCAGCTTATCGACTAGCGGATACAATGAGCAGTTCTTC. As protein: CASSLSTSGYNEQFF.